This T cell receptor beta chain stems from a study of blood T cell repertoires in COVID-19. Looking at the study overall: Acute-phase and convalescent COVID-19 samples originated in the United States, Italy and Spain. From T cells, B-cell-depleted T cells, or PBMCs came the material, which was cDNA or gDNA.

CDR3 length equals 14 residues. The ends lost 3 bases at V and 4 bases at J; junction bases unmatched: 5. Study processing details: Reference gene primer amplification in the assay estimated nucleated cell counts. Repertoires were generated with immunoSEQ multiplex PCR, while TCRdb's copy carries only in-frame clones and drops some. V and J calls and clone size are as listed in that table; D and trimming were resolved from the DNA. This sample has tens of thousands of clones, with roughly nine tenths found just once. This clonotype was sampled from a man in his fifties or sixties with acute or convalescent COVID-19. Source material: peripheral blood. The J gene is TRBJ2-7, the V gene TRBV5-3, with TRBD1 identical over 9 bases. TRBV5-3 has ORF status, its function being uncertain. The CDR3 sequence is CARSSRTGDYEQYF. CDR3 nucleotide sequence: TGTGCCAGAAGCTCGCGGACAGGGGATTACGAGCAGTACTTC.